What follows is one TCR beta chain and its context. Its antigen is unidentified. This specimen comes from a study of cytomegalovirus exposure and HLA in healthy donors. Across the whole study: A subsequent analysis stated that the 95 to 150 validation repertoires were run on the same platform as the approximately 700 first-cohort repertoires.

Produced via immunoSEQ multiplex PCR; TCRdb's table is partial and in-frame only. The table lists about 78,000 clones, about 96% of them singletons. Overall study results and limits: A later analysis found first-cohort TCR clusters tended to co-occur in the 110 or so validation repertoires. The classifier, whose performance was assessed in both the original and validation cohorts, reportedly diagnosed cytomegalovirus status with high specificity and sensitivity. There were under 200 TCR beta chains listed as cytomegalovirus-associated.

The sequence came from a man aged 18 to 29 in good health and CMV-seropositive. The specimen was PBMCs.

CDR3 sequence (DNA): TGTGCCAGCAGTCTACAGGCTGAAGCTTTCTTT. Amino acid sequence: CASSLQAEAFF. The J gene is TRBJ1-1, the V gene TRBV25-1; TRBD1 might be the D (5 bases). This CDR3 comprises 11 residues. V dropped 5 bases and J dropped 6 bases, with 7 bases sitting between them. Germline V gene lookup returns CDR1 MGHDK and CDR2 SYGVNS.